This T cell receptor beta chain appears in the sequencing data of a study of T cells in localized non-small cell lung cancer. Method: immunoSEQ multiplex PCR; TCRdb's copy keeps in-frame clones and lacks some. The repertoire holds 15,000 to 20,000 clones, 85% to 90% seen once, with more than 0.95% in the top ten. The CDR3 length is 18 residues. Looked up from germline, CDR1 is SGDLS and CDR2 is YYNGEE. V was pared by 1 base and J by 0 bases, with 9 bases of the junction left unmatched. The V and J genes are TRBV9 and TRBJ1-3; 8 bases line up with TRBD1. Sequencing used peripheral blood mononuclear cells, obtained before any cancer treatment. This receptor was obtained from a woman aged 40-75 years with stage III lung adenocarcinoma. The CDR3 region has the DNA TGTGCCAGCAGCGTATTTCCGACAGGGGCGAACTCTGGAAACACCATATATTTT. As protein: CASSVFPTGANSGNTIYF.